This TCR beta chain was obtained from a study of regulatory T cells in long-lasting Graves disease. Points on this clonotype: The antigen is not known.

The time point denotes: persistent/refractory GD, antithyroid drugs over 5 years with positive TRAb. PBMC RNA was the source of the TCR library. In this cohort, patients came from an endocrinology department located in Xi'an, China. For TCR beta, libraries came from iRepertoire HTBI primers and Arm-PCR of CDR3 regions. TCRdb re-derived calls from the multiplex PCR reads in MiXCR, one entry per CDR3 protein. The table has fewer than 600,000 distinct CDR3 sequences, roughly 22% seen once. The study, taken as a whole, reports: Segments TRBV28, TRBJ1-2 and TRBJ2-5 showed preferential usage in persistent disease. Patients with persistent disease shared 2,700 or so public clonotypes, outpacing the approximately 920 shared by new patients. Sample size, which was small, may have reduced accuracy.

The germline gives CDR1 MDHEN, CDR2 SYDVKM. The CDR3 sequence is 17 residues long. Trimming cost V 5 bases and J 3 bases, with 23 bases left between them. The chain combines TRBV28 with TRBJ2-7; D is perhaps TRBD1 or TRBD2 (6 bases each). The sequenced sample was peripheral blood mononuclear cells (PBMCs), obtained when the disease was refractory, from a patient treated with antithyroid drugs. This TCR derives from a female donor with Graves disease. The CDR3 sequence is CASSLHSGAPLSYEQYF. The CDR3 DNA reads TGTGCCAGCAGTCTCCATTCGGGGGCCCCGCTGAGCTACGAGCAGTACTTC.